The sequence of this T cell receptor (beta chain) was determined in a study of vaccination and CD4 T cells after COVID-19. Study at large: Control cultures were given a CEFX pool, an HIV-1 Nef pool, or no peptide.

Stated treatment: roughly ten-day PBMC culture with coronavirus spike peptide pools or control peptides (ViraFEST assay). Oncomine TCR Beta short-read sequencing was applied to DNA from cultured CD4+ T cells. TCRdb reprocessed the PCR reads via MiXCR and lists one record per CDR3 protein. This sample has over 15,000 distinct CDR3 sequences, with around 32% found just once. Study-level findings and limits: Vaccine-specific clones in convalescent patients were spike mono-reactive in 304 of 307 cases.

On this clonotype: Its antigen is still unknown.

The CDR3 totals 15 residues. Germline lookup yields CDR1 LNHDA and CDR2 SQIVND (reference sequence). V trimming: 6 bases; J trimming: 7 bases; junction bases outside the gene matches: 5. The chain joins TRBV19 to TRBJ2-2; 13 bases map to TRBD2. Sequenced input: cultured CD4+ T cells from blood. This receptor was taken from a human donor with COVID-19. CDR3 DNA: TGTGCCAGTAGACTAGCGGGGGGGATCAACGGGGAGCTGTTTTTT. Amino acid sequence: CASRLAGGINGELFF.